The clone carrying this TCR beta chain has at least ten counts. Its cognate antigen is unknown. This entry belongs to a study of T cells after yellow fever vaccination. At the level of the study: SMART-Seq v4 Ultra Low Input prepared the low-cell-number fractions.

Study-level findings and limits: A weaker but faster secondary response was observed, peaking on day 5 versus 15.

This CDR3 region has 13 residues. V lost 4 bases to trimming and J lost 4 bases; unmatched junction nucleotides: 4. Germline CDR1 reads SGDLS; CDR2 reads YYNGEE. A process of 5'RACE template switching, which added a universal primer site and UMIs, was used to make TCR cDNA. One entry per CDR3 protein, called by TCRdb with MiXCR from the 5' RACE reads. The sample holds 300,000 to 350,000 distinct CDR3 sequences, around a tenth seen once. The TCR sequence derives from a man younger than 35 who received the YFV17D yellow fever vaccine. Here the sequenced sample was CD4+ T cells sorted from PBMCs, taken 45 days after the yellow fever booster vaccination. This chain uses TRBV9 with TRBJ2-5; TRBD1 matches at 7 bases. The CDR3 reads CASSSRDRETQYF. The CDR3 DNA follows: TGTGCCAGCAGCAGCCGGGACAGAGAGACCCAGTACTTC. The full variable domain, its missing parts supplied by reference TRBV9 and TRBJ2-5, is DSGVTQTPKHLITATGQRVTLRCSPRSGDLSVYWYQQSLDQGLQFLIQYYNGEERAKGNILERFSAQQFPDLHSELNLSSLELGDSALYFCASSSRDRETQYFGPGTRLLVL.